This T cell receptor beta chain was identified during a study of cytomegalovirus exposure and HLA in healthy donors (TCRdb year 2017). Background for the entire study: In an earlier analysis of 587 of the donors, less than 350 Gb of sequence data and 120 million or so unique TCR beta sequences from 150 million to 200 million T cells were reported. Roughly 300 gigabases of sequencing data and around 88 million unique TCR sequences made up an early release that covered 640 HLA-typed donors. Of the roughly 400 genotyped donors, about 84% fell in the genetic ancestry cluster associated with self-reported Caucasian donors. The aim of the study was to test whether cataloging public T cell receptors could identify signatures of past pathogen exposure. Using immunosequencing, the study profiled T cell repertoires from fewer than 700 subjects and related those repertoires to cytomegalovirus serostatus. Besides the first cohort of under 700 subjects, a separate validation cohort made up of over 95 different subjects was used. To predict cytomegalovirus infection status, the study brought together high-throughput TCR immunosequencing, statistical association of individual TCRs with disease status, and machine learning. To study patterns of TCR occurrence, a later analysis re-analyzed previously published TCR beta repertoires from hundreds of donors and added high-resolution HLA genotyping. In the later analysis, no new phenotypic data were used to find candidate immune exposures; instead, reliance was placed on TCR beta sequences and their occurrence across donors. In an earlier analysis of 500 to 650 of the donors, high-throughput TCR beta sequencing was used to judge whether each TCR beta V gene segment behaved as functional or pseudogenic. Donor age, sex, ethnicity and CMV serostatus were collected together with the repertoire data. In a later genetic analysis, genome-wide SNP genotypes for about 60% of the 666 donors were used, and that subset was treated as a discovery cohort. Every repertoire in the discovery cohort had been generated on one and the same sequencing platform. Both class I and class II loci were covered by HLA typing, at four-digit resolution. Typing coverage varied by locus: about 629-630 donors for A, B, C, DRB1 and DQB1; approximately 500 for DQA1; more than 600 for DPA1; roughly 450 for DPB1. Four or five DR-DQ haplotypes were handled as single units for association and clustering because linkage in the cohort was strong. Among 300 to 500 genotyped donors of the cohort, an average of roughly 230,000 unique TCR beta nucleotide sequences was sequenced per donor, of which roughly 17% were non-productive.

Remarks on this clone: Its antigen is unknown. There are no base qualities to consult, and no much larger clone falls within one base.

The paper's findings and limits, for the study overall: Compared with the approximately 710-donor mean, donors in an Asian-associated ancestry cluster had fewer N-insertions in productive TCRs, according to a later genetic analysis. Some IMGT-functional V segments, including TRBV6-2 and TRBV6-3, could not be distinguished by the 87-base-pair reads and were therefore excluded. The sequencing pipeline was judged likely to have produced a cluster of highly shared sequence variants as a technical artifact. Because some donors lacked HLA typing at each locus, the association tests relied only on the typed subset. Strong co-occurrence of HLA alleles, especially DR and DQ, made assigning TCR associations to individual alleles difficult. According to a later analysis, parvovirus B19, influenza, CMV and Epstein-Barr virus appeared linked to several top co-occurrence clusters. Seventeen rarely observed V segments, including chromosome 9 orphons, were excluded from the earlier analysis of about 500 of the donors because counts were too low. In the study, 150 to 200 TCR beta chains were listed as associated with cytomegalovirus. Compared with equally common non-associated chains, HLA-associated TCR beta chains in a later analysis were more clonally expanded and had lower generation probabilities. The authors suggested that the approach could potentially be extended to other disease states and immunological phenotypes. Correlated functional status among segregating V segments might be attributable to linkage disequilibrium, but an unknown experimental factor could not be ruled out. A few of the identified cytomegalovirus-associated TCR beta chains were confirmed in vitro to be specific for cytomegalovirus antigens. A later analysis found that most CMV-associated TCR beta chains appeared HLA-restricted, with HLA associations seemingly driven largely by CMV exposure. Presence/absence analyses assumed roughly uniform sequencing depth across donors, an assumption that may not hold. A further reported finding was that TCR beta sequences accurately predicted the HLA-A and HLA-B alleles for most subjects in the first cohort. Most TCR sequences were observed very rarely across donors, whereas some public TCRs were present in many individuals. A later genetic analysis associated a missense DCLRE1C variant with V-gene and J-gene trimming of TCR beta chains, and an independent cohort replicated the association. CMV serostatus was the only immune exposure information available for the cohort. In a later analysis, the rate of TCR association differed among HLA loci, with DRB1 alleles having the most associated TCRs and HLA-C alleles having the fewest. At a false discovery rate of 0.05, a later analysis linked under 20,000 TCR beta sequences to specific HLA alleles. The classifier was reported to diagnose cytomegalovirus status with high specificity and sensitivity in both the original cohort and the validation cohort. In this cohort, only TCR beta chains were sequenced, and detectable features were limited by the absence of alpha or paired-chain data. Broadly in line with IMGT annotations, most TCR beta V segments showed up in productive rearrangements about 87% or about 30% of the time in an earlier analysis of several hundred of the donors.

The cohort was made up of about 670 healthy bone marrow donors. At the time of sampling, every cohort member was nominally healthy, though immune exposures that went unrecorded were likely present. The donor tested CMV seropositive and was one of the 289 seropositive cohort members. A peripheral blood sample was provided by each donor, and peripheral blood mononuclear cells were used for TCR beta sequencing. Genomic DNA extraction from the blood cell samples was performed with the Qiagen DNeasy Blood Extraction Kit. Library preparation used the immunoSEQ multiplex PCR assay. A mixture of 60 forward primers for TCR Vbeta segments and 13 reverse primers for TCR Jbeta segments was used in the multiplex PCR. The CDR3 region of rearranged TCR beta genes was amplified from genomic DNA by a multiplex PCR assay. The amplified TCR beta libraries were sequenced on the Illumina HiSeq System as 87-base-pair reads. The published analysis was carried out like this. A later analysis counted 75 million to 100 million unique TCR beta chains across the approximately 700 repertoires, and 10 million to 12 million of these chains were shared by at least two donors. Raw reads were error-corrected and collapsed into unique sequences by a nearest-neighbor algorithm in which closely related sequences were merged to remove PCR and sequencing errors. V, D and J gene segments were assigned by aligning CDR3 sequences to IMGT reference sequences. For a sequence to be retained, a match of at least six nucleotides to both a V gene segment and a J gene segment was required. A rearrangement counted as productive if the CDR3 had no stop codons and remained in frame with V and J, and every other rearrangement counted as non-productive. CDR3 was defined by IMGT convention, running from the second conserved V-encoded cysteine to the conserved J-encoded phenylalanine. Sequences without an unambiguous match to a single V gene segment were excluded from the earlier analysis of 500 to 700 of the donors. An earlier analysis of 587 of the donors classified V segments as functional when productive rearrangements were above 56.7% and as segregating when the standard deviation between donors was above 5%. To diagnose cytomegalovirus status from the catalog of TCR beta chain sequences, a statistical classification framework was built. In a later analysis, TCR nucleotide sequences were compared against IMGT/GENE-DB human TR gene sequences so that V and J genes could be assigned. A later analysis assigned CDR3 sequences and most-parsimonious VDJ recombination scenarios with the TCRdist pipeline. In a later analysis, each TCR beta chain was defined by its CDR3 amino acid sequence together with its V-gene family, and reads lacking a unique V-gene family were excluded. To address suspected cross-contamination and a sequencing artifact, a later analysis removed around 600 highly shared, low-generation-probability nucleotide sequences. For each public chain, a later analysis derived a clonal expansion index from normalized ranks of inferred template counts within each repertoire. In a later analysis, generation probabilities were computed with a VDJ recombination model fitted to out-of-frame rearrangements, and the resulting probabilities were checked against IGoR. A later analysis scored TCR-TCR, TCR-HLA and TCR-CMV co-occurrence with hypergeometric tests, applying a repertoire-size bias correction to TCR pairs. In a later analysis, false discovery rates were estimated by permuting HLA or CMV assignments 20 times. In a later analysis, co-occurring TCRs were grouped with DBSCAN, and TCRdist sequence similarity was added when clustering was performed within HLA-allele-positive subsets. Co-occurrence clustering excluded repertoires with fewer than 30,000 or more than 120,000 public chains, plus five with anomalous nucleotide sharing. TCRdb carries this immuneACCESS record with in-frame sequences only. Its versions omit some clonotypes, under half of them owing to an unresolved V gene in the studies checked, with the rest unexplained. The V and J calls and clone size were taken over from that table, and D and trimming were inferred from the DNA. The sample contains 100,000 to 150,000 clones, 60% to 75% of them found a single time. The top ten clonotypes cover approximately 3.9% of the sample.

The CDR3 sequence holds 15 residues, the cysteine and phenylalanine included. Only the CDR3 part of the read is kept: 45 bases, read in frame from the first base. The trim is 1 base for V and 2 bases for J, with a gap of 14 bases between the germline ends. According to the germline V gene, CDR1 reads SQVTM and CDR2 reads ANQGSEA. The specimen sequenced was PBMCs. The rearrangement combines TRBV29-1 with TRBJ1-1, with the D gene call left open. This clonotype was obtained from a woman between 45 and 65 years old in good health and CMV-seropositive. The base sequence is TGCAGCGTTGAAGGCTTGCCAGAAAAAAACACTGAAGCTTTCTTT. The encoded protein is CSVEGLPEKNTEAFF.